The 25 T cell receptor beta chains below all came from one sample that was sequenced in a study of cytomegalovirus exposure and HLA in healthy donors. The primer mix had 60 Vbeta and 13 Jbeta primers. The table came from immunoSEQ multiplex PCR; TCRdb's copy has only in-frame clones and leaves some out. The data contain tens of thousands of clones, around 90% of them singletons. Sample: PBMCs. The receptors originated from a man younger than 30 in good health and CMV-seronegative.

The chain links TRBV5-4 to TRBJ2-1, with a weak D call TRBD2 (5 bases). V lost 5 bases to trimming and J lost 0 bases, with 15 bases between them. The CDR3 has 16 amino acids. Germline V CDR1 and CDR2: SGHNT, YYREEE (reference sequence). CDR3 region: CASRRSGGISYNEQFF. CDR3 nucleotide sequence: TGTGCCAGCAGGCGAAGCGGCGGAATCTCCTACAATGAGCAGTTCTTC.

This clone appeared once. The chain joins TRBV7-2 to TRBJ1-5, with a tentative D call TRBD1 (5 bases). The CDR3 loop spans 13 amino acids. The germline V gene has CDR1 SGHTA and CDR2 FQGNSA. The V and J ends lost 5 bases and 5 bases respectively, with 10 bases between them. The CDR3 DNA reads as TGTGCCAGCAGCCCCTGGGGCGATCAGCCCCAGCATTTT. Its translation: CASSPWGDQPQHF.

This clone was detected once. The rearrangement uses TRBV28 and TRBJ2-7, with TRBD1 matching 8 bases. This CDR3 spans 16 amino acids. Trimming at V came to 2 bases and at J to 3 bases, leaving 9 bases not matched to a gene. From germline, CDR1 is MDHEN and CDR2 SYDVKM. The CDR3: CASSLVTGTGRYEQYF. The CDR3, as DNA: TGTGCCAGCAGTTTAGTGACCGGGACAGGTCGCTACGAGCAGTACTTC.

This rearrangement joins TRBV28 to TRBJ2-7; 7 positions match TRBD1. The length of the CDR3 is 13 residues. Germline values: CDR1 MDHEN, CDR2 SYDVKM. The J segment lost 4 bases and the V segment lost 6 bases, leaving 6 bases of the junction unmatched. CDR3 DNA: TGTGCCAGCAGCGATGACAGGGCTTACGAGCAGTACTTC. It specifies CASSDDRAYEQYF.

This clone has a single count. The chain couples TRBV19 to TRBJ2-5; TRBD2 agrees at 9 bases. The J call could be wrong; TRBJ2-7 is a better fit for the DNA end. There are 16 residues in the CDR3. Germline CDR1 and CDR2: LNHDA and SQIVND (reference sequence). The CDR3 region is CASSAGTSPSGYEQYF. In DNA form, the CDR3 reads TGTGCCAGTAGTGCCGGGACTAGCCCCTCGGGGTACGAGCAGTACTTC.

The chain is built from TRBV29-1 and TRBJ2-1; a possible D gene is TRBD2 (5 bases). Germline-derived CDR1 and CDR2 are SQVTM and ANQGSEA. Between the trimmed V and J ends, which lost 6 bases and 0 bases, there was a span of 21 bases. The CDR3 consists of 17 residues. CDR3 nucleotides: TGCAGCGTAAATGCCCGGGGTTTCCCGATCTCCTACAATGAGCAGTTCTTC. Its protein is CSVNARGFPISYNEQFF.

The chain combines TRBV7-8 with TRBJ2-2; 8 nucleotides match TRBD2. The J segment lost 7 bases and the V segment lost 5 bases, leaving 9 bases of the junction unmatched. The CDR3 runs to 15 residues. Germline V gene data show CDR1 as SGHVS and CDR2 as FQNEAQ. The DNA of the CDR3 is TGTGCCAGCAGCAAGGGACTAGAGTTAGACGGGGAGCTGTTTTTT. It codes for CASSKGLELDGELFF.

Only a few counts were recorded for this clone. This sequence joins TRBV29-1 and TRBJ2-5; 13 nucleotides line up with TRBD2. In germline, CDR1 is SQVTM, CDR2 ANQGSEA. CDR3 length: 14 residues. V trimming: 6 bases; J trimming: 3 bases; junction bases outside the gene matches: 4. The CDR3 nucleotides are TGCAGCGTACCGGGACTAGCGGGAAAAGAGACCCAGTACTTC. This sequence encodes CSVPGLAGKETQYF.

The chain has TRBV9 and TRBJ2-1, with 7 bases identical to TRBD2. Germline V gene sequence: CDR1 SGDLS, CDR2 YYNGEE. The CDR3 has 16 amino acids. V lost 0 bases and J lost 0; bases outside the gene matches: 3. CDR3: CASSVVWGGSYNEQFF. In nucleotides, the CDR3 is TGTGCCAGCAGCGTAGTCTGGGGGGGCTCCTACAATGAGCAGTTCTTC.

The V call is TRBV5-1, the J call TRBJ2-5; weak D call: TRBD1 (6 bases). There are 15 residues in the CDR3. The V gene's germline CDR1 is SGHRS and CDR2 YFSETQ. The V and J ends lost 1 base and 4 bases respectively, with 14 bases between them. The CDR3 DNA is TGCGCCAGCAGCTTGAGGTGGGCCAGGGGAGAGACCCAGTACTTC. Its protein is CASSLRWARGETQYF.

The chain has TRBV2 and TRBJ2-3; TRBD2 is a possible D gene (6 bases). CDR3 length equals 11 residues. The V end lost 7 bases, the J end lost 14 bases, and 16 bases lay between the germline ends. Germline CDR1 is SNHLY and CDR2 is FYNNEI. CDR3 sequence reads: CASISGQGGYF. The DNA of the CDR3 is TGTGCCAGCATTTCGGGGCAGGGAGGGTATTTT. The whole variable domain, filled in from reference TRBV2 and TRBJ2-3, reads EPEVTQTPSHQVTQMGQEVILRCVPISNHLYFYWYRQILGQKVEFLVSFYNNEISEKSEIFDDQFSVERPDGSNFTLKIRSTKLEDSAMYFCASISGQGGYFGPGTRLTVL.

The chain couples TRBV7-3 to TRBJ2-3; possibly TRBD2 for D (7 bases). From germline, CDR1 is SGHTA and CDR2 FQGTGA. V lost 3 bases to trimming and J lost 1 base, with 11 bases between them. This CDR3 has 15 amino acids. CDR3 nucleotide sequence: TGTGCCAGCAGCTTGGGGGGGGCAGGCACAGATACGCAGTATTTT. Translated: CASSLGGAGTDTQYF.

V is TRBV6-5 and J is TRBJ1-1; unclear D gene. The V gene lost 7 bases and the J gene lost 0 bases, with 9 bases spanning the gap. Per the germline V gene, CDR1 is MNHEY and CDR2 is SVGAGI. The CDR3 extends over 13 amino acids. DNA of the CDR3: TGTGCCAGCAAGCAAAGAGTGAACACTGAAGCTTTCTTT. Its translation: CASKQRVNTEAFF.

The chain carries TRBV18 and TRBJ1-3; maybe TRBD1 (5 bases). Germline CDR1 and CDR2: KGHSH and LQKENI. This CDR3 is 17 amino acids long. V lost 4 bases and J lost 0, with 16 bases in between. The CDR3 loop is CASSLVTGSISGNTIYF. CDR3 bases: TGTGCCAGCTCACTGGTAACAGGTAGCATCTCTGGAAACACCATATATTTT.

In this sample, this clone turned up once. J is TRBJ2-5 and V is TRBV28; perhaps TRBD2 as D (6 bases). Per germline, CDR1 MDHEN and CDR2 SYDVKM. This CDR3 is 15 amino acids long. Trimming removed 5 bases at V and 5 bases at J, with 18 bases between. In DNA, the CDR3 is TGTGCCAGCAGTCCCAATACCCGGGCGGGGGAGACCCAGTACTTC. This translates into CASSPNTRAGETQYF. The full variable domain, rest sourced from reference TRBV28 and TRBJ2-5, is DVKVTQSSRYLVKRTGEKVFLECVQDMDHENMFWYRQDPGLGLRLIYFSYDVKMKEKGDIPEGYSVSREKKERFSLILESASTNQTSMYLCASSPNTRAGETQYFGPGTRLLVL.

In DNA, the CDR3 is TGTGCCAGCAGCACCCGGGACAGTCGGGAGCAGTACTTC. Translated: CASSTRDSREQYF. The V call is TRBV7-3, the J call TRBJ2-7; TRBD1 agrees at 7 bases. The CDR3 consists of 13 residues. Looked up from germline, CDR1 is SGHTA and CDR2 is FQGTGA. V lost 5 bases to trimming and J lost 7 bases; unmatched junction nucleotides: 8.

The rearrangement uses TRBV5-1 and TRBJ1-1, with 9 positions matching TRBD1. This CDR3 spans 15 amino acids. The J segment lost 11 bases and the V segment lost 4 bases, leaving 15 bases of the junction unmatched. Per germline, CDR1 SGHRS and CDR2 YFSETQ. The CDR3 coding sequence is TGCGCCAGCAGCCTCAACAGGGGGCGATTGGATAGGGCTTTCTTT. Its translation is CASSLNRGRLDRAFF. The full variable domain, with the rest looked up from reference TRBV5-1 and TRBJ1-1, is KAGVTQTPRYLIKTRGQQVTLSCSPISGHRSVSWYQQTPGQGLQFLFEYFSETQRNKGNFPGRFSGRQFSNSRSEMNVSTLELGDSALYLCASSLNRGRLDRAFFGQGTRLTVV.

V gene TRBV28 combines with J gene TRBJ1-2; no reliable D call. Germline CDR1 MDHEN, CDR2 SYDVKM. The CDR3 runs 15 residues. The ends were cut back, 5 bases at V and 3 bases at J, with 16 bases in the middle. The CDR3 is CASSTPGLGDYGYTF. CDR3 nucleotide sequence: TGTGCCAGCAGTACGCCGGGCCTCGGGGACTATGGCTACACCTTC.

The rearrangement joins TRBV28 to TRBJ1-5, with 7 bases that match TRBD1. This CDR3 region has 17 residues. The V and J ends lost 5 bases and 7 bases, in that order; junction bases with no gene match: 17. Germline V lookup: CDR1 MDHEN, CDR2 SYDVKM. The CDR3 is CASSLTGQTIARQPQHF. For the CDR3, the DNA is TGTGCCAGCAGTCTAACGGGACAGACAATAGCCCGGCAGCCCCAGCATTTT.

V is TRBV11-2 and J is TRBJ2-7; 9 bases map to TRBD2. Germline V gene sequence: CDR1 SGHAT, CDR2 FQNNGV. This CDR3 comprises 16 residues. V shed 1 base, J shed 6 bases, and the junction held 10 bases outside the gene matches. CDR3 sequence reads: CASSLVSSGIGGEQYF. The CDR3 nucleotides are TGTGCCAGCAGCTTAGTTTCTAGCGGGATCGGCGGCGAGCAGTACTTC.

The chain carries TRBV6-5 and TRBJ1-2; the D is unclear. V lost 5 bases and J lost 5, with 15 bases in between. Germline lookup yields CDR1 MNHEY and CDR2 SVGAGI. The CDR3 has 14 residues. The CDR3 reads CASSKRESAYGYTF. The CDR3 bases are TGTGCCAGCAGTAAGCGGGAATCCGCGTATGGCTACACCTTC.

The chain has TRBV5-6 and TRBJ1-4; unclear D gene. The CDR3 loop spans 15 amino acids. V shed 4 bases and J shed 7 bases, with 17 bases lying between them. Germline V CDR1 and CDR2: SGHDT, YYEEEE. The CDR3, as DNA: TGTGCCAGCAGCATTCGACACCATCAACTTGAAAAACTGTTTTTT. Translated: CASSIRHHQLEKLFF.

In this sample, this clone turned up a few times. The V and J genes are TRBV21-1 and TRBJ2-7; whether TRBD1, the table's D call, matches the DNA was not checked. TRBV21-1 is deemed a pseudogene. This CDR3 region has 17 residues. The CDR3 protein is CASSKARGHRGPHEQYF. CDR3 bases: TGTGCCAGCAGCAAAGCGCGTGGGCACAGGGGTCCCCACGAGCAGTACTTC.

This chain connects TRBV10-3 to TRBJ1-2, with D possibly being TRBD1 (6 bases). Germline lookup yields CDR1 ENHRY and CDR2 SYGVKD. V was clipped by 7 bases and J by 7 bases, with 22 bases between them. CDR3 size: 15 residues. Written as DNA, the CDR3 is TGTGCCATCAACCACCCAACAGGGCCCCTCGGTGGCTACACCTTC. Protein sequence: CAINHPTGPLGGYTF.

This chain connects TRBV19 to TRBJ1-3, with D unresolved. Trimming cost V 6 bases and J 0 bases, with 12 bases left between them. Germline V gives CDR1 LNHDA, CDR2 SQIVND (reference sequence). The CDR3 sequence is 15 residues long. CDR3 protein: CASRRPRNSGNTIYF. In DNA form, the CDR3 reads TGTGCCAGTAGGCGACCGAGGAACTCTGGAAACACCATATATTTT.